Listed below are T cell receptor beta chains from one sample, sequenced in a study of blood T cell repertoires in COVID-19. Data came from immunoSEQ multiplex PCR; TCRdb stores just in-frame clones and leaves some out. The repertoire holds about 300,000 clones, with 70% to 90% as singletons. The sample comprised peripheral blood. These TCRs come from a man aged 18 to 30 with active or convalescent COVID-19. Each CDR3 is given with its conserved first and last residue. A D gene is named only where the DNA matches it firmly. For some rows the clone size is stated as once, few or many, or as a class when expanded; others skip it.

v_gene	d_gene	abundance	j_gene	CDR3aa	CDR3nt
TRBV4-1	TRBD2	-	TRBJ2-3	CASSQLLAGGTSQYF	TGCGCCAGCAGCCAGCTCCTAGCGGGGGGCACATCGCAGTATTTT
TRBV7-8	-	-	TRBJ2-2	CASSPLASGRAWNTGELFF	TGTGCCAGCAGCCCGTTAGCCTCCGGCAGGGCCTGGAACACCGGGGAGCTGTTTTTT
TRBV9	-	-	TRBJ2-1	CASSTSGRANEQFF	TGTGCCAGCAGCACCAGCGGGCGGGCCAATGAGCAGTTCTTC
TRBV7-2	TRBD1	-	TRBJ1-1	CASSSRVDRGEAFF	TGTGCCAGCAGCTCCAGAGTGGACAGGGGTGAAGCTTTCTTT
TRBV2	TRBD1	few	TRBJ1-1	CASGGQPPNTEAFF	TGTGCCAGCGGGGGACAGCCTCCAAACACTGAAGCTTTCTTT
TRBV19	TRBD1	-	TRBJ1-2	CASSIGPGGLYGYTF	TGTGCCAGTAGTATTGGGCCAGGGGGCCTGTATGGCTACACCTTC
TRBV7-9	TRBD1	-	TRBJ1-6	CASSPTGTGGSPLHF	TGTGCCAGCAGCCCAACCGGGACAGGGGGCTCCCCCCTCCACTTT
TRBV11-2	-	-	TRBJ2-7	CASSLNPAGLSYEQYF	TGTGCCAGCAGCTTAAATCCGGCGGGCCTCTCCTACGAGCAGTACTTC
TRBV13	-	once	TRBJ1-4	CASSLGQATNEKLFF	TGTGCCAGCAGCTTAGGACAGGCAACTAATGAAAAACTGTTTTTT
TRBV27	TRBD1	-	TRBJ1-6	CASSYRGSSYNSPLHF	TGTGCCAGCAGTTACAGGGGAAGCTCCTATAATTCACCCCTCCACTTT
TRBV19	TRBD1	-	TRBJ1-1	CASSAGGPEAFF	TGTGCCAGTAGCGCAGGGGGCCCCGAAGCTTTCTTT
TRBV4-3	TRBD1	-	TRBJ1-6	CASSQAGGSPLHF	TGCGCCAGCAGCCAAGCAGGGGGTTCACCCCTCCACTTT
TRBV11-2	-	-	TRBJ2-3	CASSLEIFLDTQYF	TGTGCCAGCAGCTTAGAAATCTTTTTGGATACGCAGTATTTT
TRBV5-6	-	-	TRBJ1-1	CASSSPRIMNTEAFF	TGTGCCAGCAGCTCACCTAGGATCATGAACACTGAAGCTTTCTTT
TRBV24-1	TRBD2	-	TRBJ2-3	CATSDSAGGVDTQYF	TGTGCCACCAGTGATAGTGCGGGGGGGGTGGATACGCAGTATTTT
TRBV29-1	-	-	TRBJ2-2	CSVPGGGAGELFF	TGCAGCGTCCCTGGCGGGGGCGCCGGGGAGCTGTTTTTT
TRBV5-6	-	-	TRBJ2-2	CASSYDRNTGELFF	TGTGCCAGCAGCTACGACAGAAACACCGGGGAGCTGTTTTTT
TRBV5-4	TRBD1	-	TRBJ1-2	CASSKPPQGQGGGYTF	TGTGCCAGCAGCAAGCCGCCCCAGGGACAGGGGGGTGGCTACACCTTC
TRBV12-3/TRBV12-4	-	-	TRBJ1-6	CASSSDRNSPLHF	TGTGCCAGCAGTTCGGACAGAAATTCACCCCTCCACTTT
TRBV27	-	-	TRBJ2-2	CASSPGANTGELFF	TGTGCCAGCAGCCCGGGGGCGAACACCGGGGAGCTGTTTTTT
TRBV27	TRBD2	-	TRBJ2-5	CASSSHGTSGAQETQYF	TGTGCCAGCAGTTCACATGGGACTAGCGGGGCTCAAGAGACCCAGTACTTC
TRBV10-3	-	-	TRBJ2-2	CAITLGDTGELFF	TGTGCCATCACCCTCGGGGACACCGGGGAGCTGTTTTTT
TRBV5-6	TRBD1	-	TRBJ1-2	CASSQPTGGNGYTF	TGTGCCAGCTCCCAACCGACAGGGGGAAATGGCTACACCTTC
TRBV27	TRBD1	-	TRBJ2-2	CASRTGDLGGELFF	TGTGCCAGCCGGACAGGGGATTTGGGCGGGGAGCTGTTTTTT
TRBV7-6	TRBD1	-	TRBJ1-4	CASARGQGFEKLFF	TGTGCCTCAGCCAGAGGACAGGGGTTTGAAAAACTGTTTTTT
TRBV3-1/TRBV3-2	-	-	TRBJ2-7	CASSLYSYEQYF	TGTGCCAGCAGCCTGTACTCCTACGAGCAGTACTTC
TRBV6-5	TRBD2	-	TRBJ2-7	CASRPHSGGTYEQYF	TGTGCCAGCAGACCTCATAGCGGGGGAACCTACGAGCAGTACTTC
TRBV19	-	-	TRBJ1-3	CASSFTGLSGNTIYF	TGTGCCAGTAGTTTTACAGGGCTCTCTGGAAACACCATATATTTT
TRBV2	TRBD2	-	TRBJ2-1	CASSTGTRWYNEQFF	TGTGCCAGCAGCACCGGGACTAGATGGTACAATGAGCAGTTCTTC
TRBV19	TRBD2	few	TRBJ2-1	CASSIPGGAHNEQFF	TGTGCCAGTAGTATACCGGGGGGGGCCCACAATGAGCAGTTCTTC
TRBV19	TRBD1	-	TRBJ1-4	CASSKGQTTNEKLFF	TGTGCCAGTAGTAAGGGACAGACAACTAATGAAAAACTGTTTTTT
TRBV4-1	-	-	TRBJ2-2	CASSHPSDRNTGELFF	TGCGCCAGCAGCCACCCCTCCGACAGAAACACCGGGGAGCTGTTTTTT
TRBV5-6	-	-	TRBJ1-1	CASSEGEKAFF	TGTGCCAGCAGCGAGGGGGAAAAAGCTTTCTTT
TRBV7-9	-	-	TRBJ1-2	CASSLGRQGHGYTF	TGTGCCAGCAGCTTAGGGAGGCAGGGGCATGGCTACACCTTC
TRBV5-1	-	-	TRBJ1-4	CASSLAPPEANEKLFF	TGCGCCAGCAGCTTGGCCCCCCCAGAAGCTAATGAAAAACTGTTTTTT
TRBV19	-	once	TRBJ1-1	CASTSRMGSRNTEAFF	TGTGCCAGTACTTCCCGTATGGGGAGTAGGAACACTGAAGCTTTCTTT
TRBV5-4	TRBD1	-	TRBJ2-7	CACRTGGSSYEQYF	TGTGCCTGTCGGACAGGGGGATCCTCCTACGAGCAGTACTTC
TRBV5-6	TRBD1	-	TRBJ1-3	CASSPGTGAGNTIYF	TGTGCCAGCAGCCCCGGGACAGGGGCTGGAAACACCATATATTTT
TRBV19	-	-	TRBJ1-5	CASSRDTSPQPQHF	TGTGCCAGTAGTCGGGACACCAGCCCTCAGCCCCAGCATTTT
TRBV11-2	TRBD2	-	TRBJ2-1	CASSLLGRGGHNEQFF	TGTGCCAGCAGCTTATTGGGGCGGGGGGGCCACAATGAGCAGTTCTTC
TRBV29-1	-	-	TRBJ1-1	CSGQGPNTEAFF	TGCAGCGGTCAGGGGCCGAACACTGAAGCTTTCTTT
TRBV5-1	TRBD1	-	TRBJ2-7	CASSIAEQGSSYEQYF	TGCGCCAGCAGCATTGCCGAACAGGGGAGCTCCTACGAGCAGTACTTC
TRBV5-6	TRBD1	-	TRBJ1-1	CASSQINRGMMNTEAFF	TGTGCCAGCAGCCAAATTAACAGGGGAATGATGAACACTGAAGCTTTCTTT
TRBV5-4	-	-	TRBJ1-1	CASSGTQGKTEAFF	TGTGCCAGCAGCGGAACACAGGGAAAGACTGAAGCTTTCTTT
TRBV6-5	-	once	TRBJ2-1	CASSYLPSFFF	TGTGCCAGCAGTTACTTACCTAGCTTTTTCTTC
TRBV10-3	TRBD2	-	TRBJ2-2	CATGGGTNTGELFF	TGTGCCACCGGCGGGGGGACCAACACCGGGGAGCTGTTTTTT
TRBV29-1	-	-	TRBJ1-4	CSVEVRDDSEKLFF	TGCAGCGTTGAAGTGCGGGACGATAGTGAAAAACTGTTTTTT
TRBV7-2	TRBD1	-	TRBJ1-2	CASSLWDRGKNGYTF	TGTGCCAGCAGCTTATGGGACAGGGGAAAGAATGGCTACACCTTC
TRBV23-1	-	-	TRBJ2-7	CASRPPHPYEQYF	TGCGCCAGCCGTCCTCCACATCCCTACGAGCAGTACTTC
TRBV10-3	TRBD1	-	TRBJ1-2	CAIRGVQGAEHGYTF	TGTGCCATCAGGGGGGTCCAGGGGGCGGAACATGGCTACACCTTC
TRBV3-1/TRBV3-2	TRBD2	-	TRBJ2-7	CASSPGLGGGLDEQYF	TGTGCCAGCAGCCCAGGACTTGGCGGGGGATTAGATGAGCAGTACTTC
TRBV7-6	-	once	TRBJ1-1	CASSLLGGGAFF	TGTGCCAGCAGCTTATTAGGGGGTGGGGCTTTCTTT
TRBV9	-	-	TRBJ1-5	CASSAWGGLEPQHF	TGTGCCAGCAGCGCCTGGGGGGGTTTAGAGCCCCAGCATTTT
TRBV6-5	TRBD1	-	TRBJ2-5	CASSYSITGEETQYF	TGTGCCAGCAGTTACTCGATTACAGGGGAGGAGACCCAGTACTTC
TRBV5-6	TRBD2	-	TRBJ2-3	CASSSTERGRFTDTQYF	TGTGCCAGCAGCTCGACAGAGCGGGGGAGGTTCACAGATACGCAGTATTTT
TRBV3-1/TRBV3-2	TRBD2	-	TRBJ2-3	CASSPTSGGGDTQYF	TGTGCCAGCAGCCCTACTAGCGGGGGAGGGGATACGCAGTATTTT
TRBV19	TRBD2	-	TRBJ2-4	CASSTGRGNIQYF	TGTGCCAGTAGTACTGGGAGGGGAAACATTCAGTACTTC
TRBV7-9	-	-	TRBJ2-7	CASSGTRKQGAEEQYF	TGTGCCAGCTCAGGGACTAGGAAACAGGGGGCGGAAGAGCAGTACTTC
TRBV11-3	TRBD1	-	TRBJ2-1	CASSEGQGSYNEQFF	TGTGCCAGCAGCGAAGGACAGGGGAGTTACAATGAGCAGTTCTTC